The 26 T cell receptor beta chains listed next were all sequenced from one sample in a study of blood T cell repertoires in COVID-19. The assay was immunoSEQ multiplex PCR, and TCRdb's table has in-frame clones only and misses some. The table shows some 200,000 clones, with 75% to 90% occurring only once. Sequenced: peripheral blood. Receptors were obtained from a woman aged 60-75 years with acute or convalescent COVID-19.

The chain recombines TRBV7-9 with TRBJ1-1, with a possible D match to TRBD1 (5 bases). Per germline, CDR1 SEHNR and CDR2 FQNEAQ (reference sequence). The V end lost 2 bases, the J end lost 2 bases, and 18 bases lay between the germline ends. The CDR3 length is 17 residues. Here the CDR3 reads CASSLSVGTGLNTEAFF. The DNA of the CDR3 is TGTGCCAGCAGCTTAAGCGTCGGGACTGGATTAAACACTGAAGCTTTCTTT.

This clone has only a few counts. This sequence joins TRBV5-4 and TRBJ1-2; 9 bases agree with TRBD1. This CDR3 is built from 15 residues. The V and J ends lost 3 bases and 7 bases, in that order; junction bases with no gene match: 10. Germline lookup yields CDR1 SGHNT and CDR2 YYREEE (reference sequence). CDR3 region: CASSSPGQGGAGYTF. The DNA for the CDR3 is TGTGCCAGCAGCTCCCCGGGACAGGGTGGTGCTGGCTACACCTTC.

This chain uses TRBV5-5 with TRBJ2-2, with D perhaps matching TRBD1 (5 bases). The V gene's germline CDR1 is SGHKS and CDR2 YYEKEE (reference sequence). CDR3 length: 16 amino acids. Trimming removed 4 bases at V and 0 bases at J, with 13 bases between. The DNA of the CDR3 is TGTGCCAGCAGCCCTGCGGCGACAGCGAACACCGGGGAGCTGTTTTTT. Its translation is CASSPAATANTGELFF.

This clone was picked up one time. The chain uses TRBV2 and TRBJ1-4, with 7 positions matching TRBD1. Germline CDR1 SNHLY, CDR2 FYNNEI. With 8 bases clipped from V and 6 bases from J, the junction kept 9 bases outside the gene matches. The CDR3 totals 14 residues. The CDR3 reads CASQGQRTHEKLFF. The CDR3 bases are TGTGCCAGCCAGGGACAGAGAACCCATGAAAAACTGTTTTTT.

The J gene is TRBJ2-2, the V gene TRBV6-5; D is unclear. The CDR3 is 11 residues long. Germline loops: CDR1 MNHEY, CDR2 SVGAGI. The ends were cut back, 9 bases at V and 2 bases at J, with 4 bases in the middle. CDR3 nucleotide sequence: TGTGCCAGTTTAAACACCGGGGAGCTGTTTTTT. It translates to CASLNTGELFF.

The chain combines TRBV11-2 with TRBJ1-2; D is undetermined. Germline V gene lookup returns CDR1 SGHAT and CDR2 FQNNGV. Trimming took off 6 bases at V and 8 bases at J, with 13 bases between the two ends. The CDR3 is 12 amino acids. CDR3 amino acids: CASRRIGGGYTF. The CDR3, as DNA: TGTGCCAGCAGGAGGATAGGAGGCGGCTACACCTTC.

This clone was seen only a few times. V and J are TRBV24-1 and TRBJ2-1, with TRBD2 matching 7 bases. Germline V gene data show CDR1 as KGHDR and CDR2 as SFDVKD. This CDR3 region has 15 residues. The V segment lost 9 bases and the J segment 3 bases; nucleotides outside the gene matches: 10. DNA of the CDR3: TGTGCCACCTCGAGTAGCGGGTCCCACTACAATGAGCAGTTCTTC. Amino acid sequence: CATSSSGSHYNEQFF.

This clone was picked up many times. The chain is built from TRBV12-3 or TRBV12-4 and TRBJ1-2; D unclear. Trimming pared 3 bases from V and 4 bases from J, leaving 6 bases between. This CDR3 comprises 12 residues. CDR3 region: CASSFSVYGYTF. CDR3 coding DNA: TGTGCCAGCAGTTTTTCGGTCTATGGCTACACCTTC.

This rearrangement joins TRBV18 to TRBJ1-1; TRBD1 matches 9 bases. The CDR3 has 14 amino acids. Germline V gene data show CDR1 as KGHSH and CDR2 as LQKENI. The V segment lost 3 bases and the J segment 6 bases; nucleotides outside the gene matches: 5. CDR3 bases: TGTGCCAGCTCACCGTCGACAGGGGGACCTGAAGCTTTCTTT. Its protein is CASSPSTGGPEAFF.

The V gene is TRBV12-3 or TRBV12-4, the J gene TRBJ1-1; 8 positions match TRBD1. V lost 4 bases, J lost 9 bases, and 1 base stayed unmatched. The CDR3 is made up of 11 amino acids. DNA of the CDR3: TGTGCCAGCAGTTGGACAGGGAAAGCTTTCTTT. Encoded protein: CASSWTGKAFF.

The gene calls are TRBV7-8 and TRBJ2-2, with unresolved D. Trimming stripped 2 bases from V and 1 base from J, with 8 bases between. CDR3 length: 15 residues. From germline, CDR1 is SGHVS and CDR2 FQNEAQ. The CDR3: CASSLLVVNTGELFF. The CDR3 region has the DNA TGTGCCAGCAGCTTATTAGTAGTGAACACCGGGGAGCTGTTTTTT. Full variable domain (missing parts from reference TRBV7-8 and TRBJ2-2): GAGVSQSPRYKVAKRGQDVALRCDPISGHVSLFWYQQALGQGPEFLTYFQNEAQLDKSGLPSDRFFAERPEGSVSTLKIQRTQQEDSAVYLCASSLLVVNTGELFFGEGSRLTVL.

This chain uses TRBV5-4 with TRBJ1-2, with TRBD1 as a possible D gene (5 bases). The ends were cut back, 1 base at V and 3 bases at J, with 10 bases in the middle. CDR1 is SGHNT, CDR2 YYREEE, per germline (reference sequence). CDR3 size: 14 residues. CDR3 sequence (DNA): TGTGCCAGCAGCTTGCGGGGGGGTGACTATGGCTACACCTTC. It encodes CASSLRGGDYGYTF.

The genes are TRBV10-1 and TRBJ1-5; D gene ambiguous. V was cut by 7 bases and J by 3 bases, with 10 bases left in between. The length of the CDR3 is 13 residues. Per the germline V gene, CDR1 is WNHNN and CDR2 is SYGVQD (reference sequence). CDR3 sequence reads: CASTEASNQPQHF. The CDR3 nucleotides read TGCGCCAGCACGGAGGCATCCAATCAGCCCCAGCATTTT.

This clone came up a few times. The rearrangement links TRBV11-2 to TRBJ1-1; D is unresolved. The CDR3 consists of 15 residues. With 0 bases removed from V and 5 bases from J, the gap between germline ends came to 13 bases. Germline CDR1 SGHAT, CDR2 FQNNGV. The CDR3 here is CASSLDRLGGTEAFF. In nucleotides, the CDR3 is TGTGCCAGCAGCTTAGATCGCCTGGGAGGGACTGAAGCTTTCTTT. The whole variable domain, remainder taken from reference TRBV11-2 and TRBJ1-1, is EAGVAQSPRYKIIEKRQSVAFWCNPISGHATLYWYQQILGQGPKLLIQFQNNGVVDDSQLPKDRFSAERLKGVDSTLKIQPAKLEDSAVYLCASSLDRLGGTEAFFGQGTRLTVV.

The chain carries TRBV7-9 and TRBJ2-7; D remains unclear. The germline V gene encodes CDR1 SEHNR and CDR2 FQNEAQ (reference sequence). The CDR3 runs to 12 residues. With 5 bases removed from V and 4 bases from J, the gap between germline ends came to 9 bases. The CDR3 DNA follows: TGTGCCAGCAGCCCGGTCGATTACGAGCAGTACTTC. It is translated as CASSPVDYEQYF. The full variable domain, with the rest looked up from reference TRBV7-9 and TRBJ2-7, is DTGVSQNPRHKITKRGQNVTFRCDPISEHNRLYWYRQTLGQGPEFLTYFQNEAQLEKSRLLSDRFSAERPKGSFSTLEIQRTEQGDSAMYLCASSPVDYEQYFGPGTRLTVT.

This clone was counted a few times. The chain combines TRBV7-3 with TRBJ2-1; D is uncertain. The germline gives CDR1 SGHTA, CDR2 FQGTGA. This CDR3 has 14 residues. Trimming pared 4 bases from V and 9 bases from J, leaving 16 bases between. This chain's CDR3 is CASSSTPGSGEQFF. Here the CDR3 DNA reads TGTGCCAGCAGCTCCACCCCTGGTAGTGGTGAGCAGTTCTTC.

The CDR3 sequence: CSGGTGGLGEQYF. CDR3 nucleotides: TGCAGCGGCGGGACAGGGGGCCTAGGTGAGCAGTACTTC. The chain employs TRBV29-1 and TRBJ2-7; 12 bases align to TRBD1. CDR1 is SQVTM and CDR2 is ANQGSEA in the germline V gene. Trimming took 7 bases from V and 7 from J; bases not matched to a gene: 8. The CDR3 is 13 residues long.

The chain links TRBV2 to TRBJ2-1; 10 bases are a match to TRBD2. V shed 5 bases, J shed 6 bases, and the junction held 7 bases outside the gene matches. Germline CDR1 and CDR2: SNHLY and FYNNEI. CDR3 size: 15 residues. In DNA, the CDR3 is TGTGCCAGCAGTCGGCTAGCGGGAGACGTCAATGAGCAGTTCTTC. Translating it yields CASSRLAGDVNEQFF. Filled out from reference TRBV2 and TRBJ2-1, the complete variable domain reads EPEVTQTPSHQVTQMGQEVILRCVPISNHLYFYWYRQILGQKVEFLVSFYNNEISEKSEIFDDQFSVERPDGSNFTLKIRSTKLEDSAMYFCASSRLAGDVNEQFFGPGTRLTVL.

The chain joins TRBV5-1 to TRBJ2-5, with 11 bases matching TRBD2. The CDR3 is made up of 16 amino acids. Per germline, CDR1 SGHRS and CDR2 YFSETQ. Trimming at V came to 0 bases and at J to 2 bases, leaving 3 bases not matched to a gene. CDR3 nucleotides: TGCGCCAGCAGCTTGGGTGGGACTAGCGGTCAAGAGACCCAGTACTTC. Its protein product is CASSLGGTSGQETQYF.

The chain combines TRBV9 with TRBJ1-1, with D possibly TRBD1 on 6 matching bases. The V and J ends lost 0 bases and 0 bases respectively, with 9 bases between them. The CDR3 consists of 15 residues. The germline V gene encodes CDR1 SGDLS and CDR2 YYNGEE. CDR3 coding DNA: TGTGCCAGCAGCGTAGGGGCAGGGGTGAACACTGAAGCTTTCTTT. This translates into CASSVGAGVNTEAFF.

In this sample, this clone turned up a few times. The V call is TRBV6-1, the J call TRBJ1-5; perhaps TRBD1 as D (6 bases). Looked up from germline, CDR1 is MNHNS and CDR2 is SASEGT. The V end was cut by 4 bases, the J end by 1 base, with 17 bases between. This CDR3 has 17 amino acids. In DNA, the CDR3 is TGTGCCAGCAGTGGGGGTCGGGCAGGGGACAGCAATCAGCCCCAGCATTTT. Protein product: CASSGGRAGDSNQPQHF.

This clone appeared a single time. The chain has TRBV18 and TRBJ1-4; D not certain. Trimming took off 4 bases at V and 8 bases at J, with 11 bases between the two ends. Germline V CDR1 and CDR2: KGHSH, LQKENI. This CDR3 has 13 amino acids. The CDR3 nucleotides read TGTGCCAGCTCACTCGGGAGGGCGGAAAAACTGTTTTTT. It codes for CASSLGRAEKLFF.

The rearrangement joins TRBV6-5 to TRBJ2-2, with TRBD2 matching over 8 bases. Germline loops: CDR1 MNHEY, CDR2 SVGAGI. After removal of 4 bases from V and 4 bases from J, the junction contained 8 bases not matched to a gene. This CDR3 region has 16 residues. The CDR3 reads CASSSPGGEGTGELFF. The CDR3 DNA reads TGTGCCAGCAGTTCCCCCGGGGGGGAGGGCACCGGGGAGCTGTTTTTT.

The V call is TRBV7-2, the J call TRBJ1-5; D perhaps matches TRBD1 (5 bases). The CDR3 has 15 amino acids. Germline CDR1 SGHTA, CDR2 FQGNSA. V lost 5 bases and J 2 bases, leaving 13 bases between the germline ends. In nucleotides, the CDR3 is TGTGCCAGCAGCCCACTGGGGGGAGGCAATCAGCCCCAGCATTTT. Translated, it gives CASSPLGGGNQPQHF. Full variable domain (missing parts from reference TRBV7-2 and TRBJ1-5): GAGVSQSPSNKVTEKGKDVELRCDPISGHTALYWYRQSLGQGLEFLIYFQGNSAPDKSGLPSDRFSAERTGGSVSTLTIQRTQQEDSAVYLCASSPLGGGNQPQHFGDGTRLSIL.

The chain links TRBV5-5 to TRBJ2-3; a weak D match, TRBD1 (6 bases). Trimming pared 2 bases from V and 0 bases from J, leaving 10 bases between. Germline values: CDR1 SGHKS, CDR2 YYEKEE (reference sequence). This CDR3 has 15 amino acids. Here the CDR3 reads CASSLPTGSTDTQYF. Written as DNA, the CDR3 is TGTGCCAGCAGCTTACCTACAGGGAGCACAGATACGCAGTATTTT.

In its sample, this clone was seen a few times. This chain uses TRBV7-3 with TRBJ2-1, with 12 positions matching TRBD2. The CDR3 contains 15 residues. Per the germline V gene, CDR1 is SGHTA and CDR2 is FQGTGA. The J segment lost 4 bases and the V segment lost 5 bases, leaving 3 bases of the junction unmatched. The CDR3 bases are TGTGCCAGCAGCATAGGACTAGCGGGATACAATGAGCAGTTCTTC. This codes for CASSIGLAGYNEQFF.